This entry is about one T cell receptor (beta chain). This entry belongs to a study of blood T cell repertoires in COVID-19. Study details: Sample material is recorded as cDNA or gDNA derived from T cells, B-cell-depleted T cells, or PBMCs.

How the authors handled the data: Estimates of nucleated cell counts were drawn from the amplification of reference gene primers. The table came from immunoSEQ multiplex PCR; TCRdb's copy has only in-frame clones and leaves some out. The V and J calls and clone size come from that table; D and trimming were worked out from the DNA. The sample lists approximately 90,000 clones; less than 90% were seen once. Germline CDR1 and CDR2: MGHRA and YSYEKL. The ends lost 1 base at V and 8 bases at J; junction bases unmatched: 15. CDR3 length: 18 residues. Sample: peripheral blood. This sequence joins TRBV4-1 and TRBJ2-1, with 9 nucleotides matching TRBD2. This clonotype originated in a man aged 55 to 70 with acute or convalescent COVID-19. The chain's CDR3 is CASSQGQWGTSLVDEQFF. In DNA, the CDR3 is TGCGCCAGCAGCCAAGGTCAGTGGGGGACTAGCCTAGTCGATGAGCAGTTCTTC.